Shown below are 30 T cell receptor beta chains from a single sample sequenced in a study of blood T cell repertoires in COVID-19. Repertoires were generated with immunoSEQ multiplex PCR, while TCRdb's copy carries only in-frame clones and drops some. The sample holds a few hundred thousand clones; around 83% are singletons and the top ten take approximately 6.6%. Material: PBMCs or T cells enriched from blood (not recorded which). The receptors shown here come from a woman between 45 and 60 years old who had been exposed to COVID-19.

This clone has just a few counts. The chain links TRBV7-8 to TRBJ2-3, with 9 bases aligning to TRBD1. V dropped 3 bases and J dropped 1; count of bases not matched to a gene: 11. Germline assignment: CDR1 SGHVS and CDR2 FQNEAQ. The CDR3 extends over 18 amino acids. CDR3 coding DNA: TGTGCCAGCAGCTTGAGGGACAGGGATCTTGTAGGCACAGATACGCAGTATTTT. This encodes CASSLRDRDLVGTDTQYF.

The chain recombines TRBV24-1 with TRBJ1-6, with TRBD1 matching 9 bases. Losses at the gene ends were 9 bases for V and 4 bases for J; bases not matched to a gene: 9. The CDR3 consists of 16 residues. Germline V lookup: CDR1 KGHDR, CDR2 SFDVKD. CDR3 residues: CATRDGTGLYNSPLHF. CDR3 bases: TGTGCCACCCGGGATGGGACAGGGCTTTATAATTCACCCCTCCACTTT.

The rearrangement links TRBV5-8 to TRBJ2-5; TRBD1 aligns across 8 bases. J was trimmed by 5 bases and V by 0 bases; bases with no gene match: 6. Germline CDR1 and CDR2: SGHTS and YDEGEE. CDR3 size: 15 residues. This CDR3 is CASSLGTGKSETQYF. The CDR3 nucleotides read TGTGCCAGCAGCTTGGGGACAGGGAAGTCGGAGACCCAGTACTTC.

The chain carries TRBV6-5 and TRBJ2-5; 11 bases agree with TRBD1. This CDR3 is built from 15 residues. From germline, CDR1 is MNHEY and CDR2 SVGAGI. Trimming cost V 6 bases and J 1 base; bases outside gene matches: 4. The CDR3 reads CASSLGQGGQETQYF. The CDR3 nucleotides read TGTGCCAGCAGCCTGGGACAGGGGGGCCAAGAGACCCAGTACTTC.

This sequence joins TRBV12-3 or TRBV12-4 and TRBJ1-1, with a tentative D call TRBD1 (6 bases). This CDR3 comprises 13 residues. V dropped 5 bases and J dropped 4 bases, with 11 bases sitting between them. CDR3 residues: CASSEYRATEAFF. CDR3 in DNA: TGTGCCAGCAGTGAATACAGGGCCACTGAAGCTTTCTTT.

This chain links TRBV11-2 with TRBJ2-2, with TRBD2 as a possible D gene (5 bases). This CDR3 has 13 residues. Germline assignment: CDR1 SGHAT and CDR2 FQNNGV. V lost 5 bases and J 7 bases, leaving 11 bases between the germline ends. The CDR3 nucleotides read TGTGCCAGCAGCCCCCGGAGGAGCGGGGAGCTGTTTTTT. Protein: CASSPRRSGELFF.

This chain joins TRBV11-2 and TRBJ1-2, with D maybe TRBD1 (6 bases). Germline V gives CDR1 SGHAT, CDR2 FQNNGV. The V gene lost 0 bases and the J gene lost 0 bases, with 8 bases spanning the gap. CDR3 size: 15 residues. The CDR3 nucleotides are TGTGCCAGCAGCTTAGACAGGGGAACTAACTATGGCTACACCTTC. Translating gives CASSLDRGTNYGYTF.

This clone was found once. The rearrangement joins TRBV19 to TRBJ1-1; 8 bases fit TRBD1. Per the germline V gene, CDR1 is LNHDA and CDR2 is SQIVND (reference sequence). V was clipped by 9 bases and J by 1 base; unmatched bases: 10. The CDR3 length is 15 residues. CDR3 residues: CASRTDRGANTEAFF. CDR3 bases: TGTGCCAGCCGCACAGACAGGGGAGCGAACACTGAAGCTTTCTTT. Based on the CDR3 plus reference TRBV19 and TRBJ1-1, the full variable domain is DGGITQSPKYLFRKEGQNVTLSCEQNLNHDAMYWYRQDPGQGLRLIYYSQIVNDFQKGDIAEGYSVSREKKESFPLTVTSAQKNPTAFYLCASRTDRGANTEAFFGQGTRLTVV.

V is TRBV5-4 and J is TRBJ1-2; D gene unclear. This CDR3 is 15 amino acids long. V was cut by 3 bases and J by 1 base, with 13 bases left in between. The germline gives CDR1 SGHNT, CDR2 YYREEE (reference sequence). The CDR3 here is CASSSAAGFNYGYTF. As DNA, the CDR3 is TGTGCCAGCAGCTCGGCCGCGGGTTTTAACTATGGCTACACCTTC.

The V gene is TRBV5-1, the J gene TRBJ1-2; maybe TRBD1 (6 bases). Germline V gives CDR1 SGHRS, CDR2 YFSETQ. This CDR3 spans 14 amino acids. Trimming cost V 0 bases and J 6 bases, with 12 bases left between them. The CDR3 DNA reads TGCGCCAGCAGCTTGGTCCAGGGGCAGGATGGCTACACCTTC. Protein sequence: CASSLVQGQDGYTF. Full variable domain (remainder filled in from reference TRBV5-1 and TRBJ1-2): KAGVTQTPRYLIKTRGQQVTLSCSPISGHRSVSWYQQTPGQGLQFLFEYFSETQRNKGNFPGRFSGRQFSNSRSEMNVSTLELGDSALYLCASSLVQGQDGYTFGSGTRLTVV.

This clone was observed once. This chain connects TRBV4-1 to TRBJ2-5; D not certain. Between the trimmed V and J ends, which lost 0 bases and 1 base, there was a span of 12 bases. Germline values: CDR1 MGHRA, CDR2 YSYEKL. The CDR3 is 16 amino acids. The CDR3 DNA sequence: TGCGCCAGCAGCCAAGAACTCTGGCTAGGCCAAGAGACCCAGTACTTC. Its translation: CASSQELWLGQETQYF.

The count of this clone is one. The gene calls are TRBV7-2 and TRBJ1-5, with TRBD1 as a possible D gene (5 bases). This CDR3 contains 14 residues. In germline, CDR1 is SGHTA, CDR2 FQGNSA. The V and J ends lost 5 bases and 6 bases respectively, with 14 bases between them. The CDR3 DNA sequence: TGTGCCAGCAGCCCCCGGCCAAGGGGTCAGCCCCAGCATTTT. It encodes CASSPRPRGQPQHF.

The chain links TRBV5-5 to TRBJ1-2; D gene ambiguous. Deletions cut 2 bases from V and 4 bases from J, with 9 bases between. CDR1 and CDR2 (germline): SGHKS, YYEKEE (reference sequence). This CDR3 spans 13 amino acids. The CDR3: CASSFTAAYGYTF. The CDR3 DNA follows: TGTGCCAGCAGCTTTACAGCGGCCTATGGCTACACCTTC.

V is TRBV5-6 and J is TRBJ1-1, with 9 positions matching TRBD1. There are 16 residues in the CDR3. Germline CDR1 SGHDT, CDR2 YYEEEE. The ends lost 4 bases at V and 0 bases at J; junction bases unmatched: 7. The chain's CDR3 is CASSIPGQGMNTEAFF. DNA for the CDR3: TGTGCCAGCAGCATCCCGGGACAGGGCATGAACACTGAAGCTTTCTTT. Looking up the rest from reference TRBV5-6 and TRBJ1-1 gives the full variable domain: DAGVTQSPTHLIKTRGQQVTLRCSPKSGHDTVSWYQQALGQGPQFIFQYYEEEERQRGNFPDRFSGHQFPNYSSELNVNALLLGDSALYLCASSIPGQGMNTEAFFGQGTRLTVV.

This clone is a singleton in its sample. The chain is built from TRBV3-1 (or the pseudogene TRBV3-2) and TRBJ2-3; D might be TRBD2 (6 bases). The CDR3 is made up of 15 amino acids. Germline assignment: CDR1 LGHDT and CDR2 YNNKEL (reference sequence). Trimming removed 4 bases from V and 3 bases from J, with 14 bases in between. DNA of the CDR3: TGTGCCAGCAGCCGGATAGGCGGGGCTACAGATACGCAGTATTTT. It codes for CASSRIGGATDTQYF.

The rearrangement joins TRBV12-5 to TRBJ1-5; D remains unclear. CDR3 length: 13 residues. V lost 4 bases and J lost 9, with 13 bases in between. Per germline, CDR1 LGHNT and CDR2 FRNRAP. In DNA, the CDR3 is TGTGCTAGTGGTTCTAGAGCAGTTTGGCCCCAGCATTTT. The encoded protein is CASGSRAVWPQHF.

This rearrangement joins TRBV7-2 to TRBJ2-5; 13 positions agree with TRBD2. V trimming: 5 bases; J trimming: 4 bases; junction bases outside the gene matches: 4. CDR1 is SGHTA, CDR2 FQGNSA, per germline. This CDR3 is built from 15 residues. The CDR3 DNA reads TGTGCCAGCAGCCCTACTAGCGGGGGGGCAGAGACCCAGTACTTC. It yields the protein CASSPTSGGAETQYF.

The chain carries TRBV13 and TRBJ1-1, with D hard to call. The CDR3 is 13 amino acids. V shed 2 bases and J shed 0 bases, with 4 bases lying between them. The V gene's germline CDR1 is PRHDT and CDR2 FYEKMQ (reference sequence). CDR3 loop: CASSLLMNTEAFF. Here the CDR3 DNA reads TGTGCCAGCAGCTTATTAATGAACACTGAAGCTTTCTTT.

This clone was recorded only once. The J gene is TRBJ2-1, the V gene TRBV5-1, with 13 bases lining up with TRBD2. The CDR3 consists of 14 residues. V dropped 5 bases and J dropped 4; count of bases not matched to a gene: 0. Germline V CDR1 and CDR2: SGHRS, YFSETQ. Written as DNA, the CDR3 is TGCGCCAGCAGGGGACTAGCGGGGTACAATGAGCAGTTCTTC. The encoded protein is CASRGLAGYNEQFF.

The CDR3: CASSPSRGTQETQYF. The CDR3 nucleotides read TGTGCCAGCAGCCCTAGCCGGGGGACCCAAGAGACCCAGTACTTC. The chain recombines TRBV7-2 with TRBJ2-5; D possibly corresponds to TRBD2 (6 bases). The CDR3 extends over 15 amino acids. The ends were cut back, 5 bases at V and 1 base at J, with 14 bases in the middle. CDR1 and CDR2 (germline): SGHTA, FQGNSA.

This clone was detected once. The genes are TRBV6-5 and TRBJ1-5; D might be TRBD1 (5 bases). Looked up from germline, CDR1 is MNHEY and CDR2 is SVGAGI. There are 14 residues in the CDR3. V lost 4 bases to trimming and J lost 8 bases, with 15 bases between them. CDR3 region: CASSSTRGIEPQHF. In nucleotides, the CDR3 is TGTGCCAGCAGTTCCACCCGGGGGATAGAGCCCCAGCATTTT.

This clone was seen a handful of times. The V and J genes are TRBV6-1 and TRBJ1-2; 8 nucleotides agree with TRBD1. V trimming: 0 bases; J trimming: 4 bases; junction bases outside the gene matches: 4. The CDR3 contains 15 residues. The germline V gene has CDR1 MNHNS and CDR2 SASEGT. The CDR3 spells CASSEADRGRYGYTF. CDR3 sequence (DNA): TGTGCCAGCAGTGAAGCTGACAGGGGTCGCTATGGCTACACCTTC.

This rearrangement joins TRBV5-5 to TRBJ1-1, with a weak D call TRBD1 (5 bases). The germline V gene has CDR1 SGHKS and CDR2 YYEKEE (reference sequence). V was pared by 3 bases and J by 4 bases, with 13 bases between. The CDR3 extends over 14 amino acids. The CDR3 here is CASSSFRTITEAFF. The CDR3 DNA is TGTGCCAGCAGCTCTTTTCGGACAATCACTGAAGCTTTCTTT.

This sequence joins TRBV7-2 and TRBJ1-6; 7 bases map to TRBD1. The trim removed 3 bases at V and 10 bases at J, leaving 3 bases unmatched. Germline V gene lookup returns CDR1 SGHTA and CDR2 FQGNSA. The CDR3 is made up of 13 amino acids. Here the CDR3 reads CASSFRDRSPLHF. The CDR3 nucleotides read TGTGCCAGCAGCTTCAGGGACAGATCACCCCTCCACTTT.

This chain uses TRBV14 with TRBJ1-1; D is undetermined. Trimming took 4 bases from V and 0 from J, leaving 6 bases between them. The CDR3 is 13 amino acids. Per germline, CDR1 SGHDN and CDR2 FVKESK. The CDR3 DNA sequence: TGTGCCAGCAGCCGCGGAGTGAACACTGAAGCTTTCTTT. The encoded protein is CASSRGVNTEAFF.

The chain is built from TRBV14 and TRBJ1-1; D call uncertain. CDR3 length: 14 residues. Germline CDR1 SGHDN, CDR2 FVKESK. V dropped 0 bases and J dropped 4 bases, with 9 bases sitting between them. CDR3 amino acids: CASSQDLFGTEAFF. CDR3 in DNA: TGTGCCAGCAGCCAAGATTTATTCGGCACTGAAGCTTTCTTT.

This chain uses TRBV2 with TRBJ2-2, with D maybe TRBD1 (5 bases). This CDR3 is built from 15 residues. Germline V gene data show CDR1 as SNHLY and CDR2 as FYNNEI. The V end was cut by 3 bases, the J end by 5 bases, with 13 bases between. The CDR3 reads CASSEVPAGTGELFF. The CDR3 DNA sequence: TGTGCCAGCAGTGAGGTGCCTGCAGGGACCGGGGAGCTGTTTTTT. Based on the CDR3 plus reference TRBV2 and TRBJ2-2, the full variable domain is EPEVTQTPSHQVTQMGQEVILRCVPISNHLYFYWYRQILGQKVEFLVSFYNNEISEKSEIFDDQFSVERPDGSNFTLKIRSTKLEDSAMYFCASSEVPAGTGELFFGEGSRLTVL.

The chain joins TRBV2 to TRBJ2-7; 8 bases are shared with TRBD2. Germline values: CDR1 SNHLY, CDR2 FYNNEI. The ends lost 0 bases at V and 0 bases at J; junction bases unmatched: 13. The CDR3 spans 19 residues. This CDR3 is CASSEAPALPGGSSYEQYF. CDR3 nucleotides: TGTGCCAGCAGTGAAGCCCCGGCTCTTCCGGGGGGGAGCTCCTACGAGCAGTACTTC.

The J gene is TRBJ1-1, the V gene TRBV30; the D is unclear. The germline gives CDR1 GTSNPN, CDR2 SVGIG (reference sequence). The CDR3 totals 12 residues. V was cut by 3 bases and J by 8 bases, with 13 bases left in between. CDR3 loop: CAWRGGFGEAFF. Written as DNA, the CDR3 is TGTGCCTGGAGAGGAGGGTTCGGAGAAGCTTTCTTT.

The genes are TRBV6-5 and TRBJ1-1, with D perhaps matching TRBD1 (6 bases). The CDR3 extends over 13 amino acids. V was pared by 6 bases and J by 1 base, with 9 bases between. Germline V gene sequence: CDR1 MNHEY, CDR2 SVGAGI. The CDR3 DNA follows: TGTGCCAGCAGCCGGACAGAGAACACTGAAGCTTTCTTT. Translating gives CASSRTENTEAFF.